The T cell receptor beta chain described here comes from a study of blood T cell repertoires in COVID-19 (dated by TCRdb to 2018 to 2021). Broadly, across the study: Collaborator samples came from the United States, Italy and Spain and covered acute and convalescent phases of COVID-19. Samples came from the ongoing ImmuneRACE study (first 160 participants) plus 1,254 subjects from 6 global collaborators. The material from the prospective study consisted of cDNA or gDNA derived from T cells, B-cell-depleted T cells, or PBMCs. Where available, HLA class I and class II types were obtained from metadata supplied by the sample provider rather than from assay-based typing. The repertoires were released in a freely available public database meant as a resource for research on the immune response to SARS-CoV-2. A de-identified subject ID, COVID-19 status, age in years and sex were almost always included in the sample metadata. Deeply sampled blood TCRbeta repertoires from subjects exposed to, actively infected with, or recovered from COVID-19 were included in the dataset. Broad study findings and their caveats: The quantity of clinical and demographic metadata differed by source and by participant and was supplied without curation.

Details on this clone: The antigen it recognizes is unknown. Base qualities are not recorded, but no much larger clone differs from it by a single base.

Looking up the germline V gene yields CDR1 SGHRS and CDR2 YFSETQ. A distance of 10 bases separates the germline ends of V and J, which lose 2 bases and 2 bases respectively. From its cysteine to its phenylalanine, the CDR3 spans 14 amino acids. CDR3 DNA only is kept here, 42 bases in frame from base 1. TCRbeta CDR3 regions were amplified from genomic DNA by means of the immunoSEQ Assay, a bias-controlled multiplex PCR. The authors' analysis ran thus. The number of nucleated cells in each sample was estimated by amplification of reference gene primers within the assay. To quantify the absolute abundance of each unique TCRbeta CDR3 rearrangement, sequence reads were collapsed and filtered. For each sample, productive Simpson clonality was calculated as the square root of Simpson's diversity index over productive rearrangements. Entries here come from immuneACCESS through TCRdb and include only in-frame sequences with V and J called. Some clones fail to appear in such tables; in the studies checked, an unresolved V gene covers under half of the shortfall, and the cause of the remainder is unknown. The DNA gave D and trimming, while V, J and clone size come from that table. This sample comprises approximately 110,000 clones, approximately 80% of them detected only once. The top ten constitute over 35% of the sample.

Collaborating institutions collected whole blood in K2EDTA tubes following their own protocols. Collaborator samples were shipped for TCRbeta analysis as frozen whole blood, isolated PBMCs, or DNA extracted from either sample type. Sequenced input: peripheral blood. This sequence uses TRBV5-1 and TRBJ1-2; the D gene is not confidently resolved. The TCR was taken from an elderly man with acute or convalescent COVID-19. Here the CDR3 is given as CASSFRELNYGYTF. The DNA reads TGCGCCAGCAGCTTTCGGGAACTCAACTATGGCTACACCTTC.